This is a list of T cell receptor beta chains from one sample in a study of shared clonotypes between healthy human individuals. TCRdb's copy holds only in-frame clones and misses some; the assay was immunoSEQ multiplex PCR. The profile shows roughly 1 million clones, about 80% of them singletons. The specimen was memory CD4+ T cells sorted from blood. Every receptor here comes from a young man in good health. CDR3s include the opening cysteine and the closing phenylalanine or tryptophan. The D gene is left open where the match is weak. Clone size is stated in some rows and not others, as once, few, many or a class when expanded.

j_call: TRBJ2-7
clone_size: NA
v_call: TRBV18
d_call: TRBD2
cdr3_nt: TGTGCCAGCTCACCCGCGTTGGGGGGGAATGCTTACGAGCAGTACTTC
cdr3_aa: CASSPALGGNAYEQYF

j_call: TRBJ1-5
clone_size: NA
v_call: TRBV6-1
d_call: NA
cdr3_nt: TGTGCCACCGGGGGGGGACTGAGCAATCAGCCCCAGCATTTT
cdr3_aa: CATGGGLSNQPQHF

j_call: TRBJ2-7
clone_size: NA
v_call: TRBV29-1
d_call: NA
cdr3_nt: TGCAGCGTTGTTCCTTTGGGGCGTAGCGGTTCCTACGAGCAGTACTTC
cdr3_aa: CSVVPLGRSGSYEQYF

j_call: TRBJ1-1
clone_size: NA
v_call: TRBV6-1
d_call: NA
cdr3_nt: TGTGCCAGCAGTGAAGGGGGCCGGGCCTCTAATAGGGGAGCTTTCTTT
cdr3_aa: CASSEGGRASNRGAFF

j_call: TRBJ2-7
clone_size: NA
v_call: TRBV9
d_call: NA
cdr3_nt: TGTGCCAGCAGCGCGGGGCCCAAATACGAGCAGTACTTC
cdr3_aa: CASSAGPKYEQYF

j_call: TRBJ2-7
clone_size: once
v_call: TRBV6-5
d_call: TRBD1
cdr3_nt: TGTGCCACCGGGACAGGTTCCATCTACGAGCAGTACTTC
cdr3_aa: CATGTGSIYEQYF

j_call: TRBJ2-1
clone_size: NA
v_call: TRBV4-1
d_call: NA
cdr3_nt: TGCGCCAGCAGCCAAGATTCCATCGGGGGGCAGCAGTTCTTC
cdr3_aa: CASSQDSIGGQQFF

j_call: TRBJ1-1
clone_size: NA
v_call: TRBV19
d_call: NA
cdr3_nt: TGTGCCAGTAGATGGGGTCTGAACACTGAAGCTTTCTTT
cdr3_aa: CASRWGLNTEAFF

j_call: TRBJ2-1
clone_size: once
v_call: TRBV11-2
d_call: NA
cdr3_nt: TGTGCCAGCAGCGAGTTGCGGGGCCCCAATGAGCAGTTCTTC
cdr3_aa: CASSELRGPNEQFF

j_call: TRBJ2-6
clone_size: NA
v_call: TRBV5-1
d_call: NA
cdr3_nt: TGCGCCAGCAGCTTGGGCTACTCTGGGGCCAACGTCCTGACTTTC
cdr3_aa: CASSLGYSGANVLTF

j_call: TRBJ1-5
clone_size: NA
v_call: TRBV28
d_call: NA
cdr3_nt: TGTGCCAGCAGGGAAAAACAGGGTTACTACAATCAGCCCCAGCATTTT
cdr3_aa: CASREKQGYYNQPQHF

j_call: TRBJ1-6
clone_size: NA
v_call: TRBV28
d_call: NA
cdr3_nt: TGTGCCAGCAAGGCTTCGAGCTCCTATAATTCACCCCTCCACTTT
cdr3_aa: CASKASSSYNSPLHF

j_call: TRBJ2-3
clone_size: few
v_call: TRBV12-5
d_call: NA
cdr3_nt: TGTGCTAGTGGTTTGGCCCTTGACGCCGATACGCAGTATTTT
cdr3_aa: CASGLALDADTQYF

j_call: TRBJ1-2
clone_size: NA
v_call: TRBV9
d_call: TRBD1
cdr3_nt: TGTGCCAGCAGCGAGAGGACAGGGTGGTCGAATAACTATGGCTACACCTTC
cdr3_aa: CASSERTGWSNNYGYTF

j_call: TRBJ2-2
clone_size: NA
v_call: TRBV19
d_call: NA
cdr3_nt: TGTGCCAGTAGTATTTCAGGGGCCGCCGGGGAGCTGTTTTTT
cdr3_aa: CASSISGAAGELFF

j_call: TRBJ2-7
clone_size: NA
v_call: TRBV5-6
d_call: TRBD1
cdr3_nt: TGTGCCAGCAGTCCAGCCGGGACAGGGCTCCACGAGCAGTACTTC
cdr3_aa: CASSPAGTGLHEQYF

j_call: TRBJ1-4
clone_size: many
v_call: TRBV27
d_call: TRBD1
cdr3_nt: TGTGCCTCGCAGGGGGTAGGTGAAAAACTGTTTTTT
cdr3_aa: CASQGVGEKLFF

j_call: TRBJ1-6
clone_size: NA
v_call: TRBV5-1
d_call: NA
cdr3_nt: TGCGCCAGCAGCTTGGTCCGGGGGTATAATTCACCCCTCCACTTT
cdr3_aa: CASSLVRGYNSPLHF

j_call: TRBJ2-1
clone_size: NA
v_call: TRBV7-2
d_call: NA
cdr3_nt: TGTGCCAGCAGCTTACTGCGGGTACCCTACAATGAGCAGTTCTTC
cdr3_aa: CASSLLRVPYNEQFF

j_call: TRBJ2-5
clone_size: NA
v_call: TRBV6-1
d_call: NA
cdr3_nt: TGTGCCAGCAGTATGAACAGGCAGGCAGAGACCCAGTACTTC
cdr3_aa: CASSMNRQAETQYF

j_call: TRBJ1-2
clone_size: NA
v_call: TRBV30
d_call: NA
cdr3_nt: TGTGCCGGACAAAACGGAGGCGGCTACACCTTC
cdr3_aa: CAGQNGGGYTF

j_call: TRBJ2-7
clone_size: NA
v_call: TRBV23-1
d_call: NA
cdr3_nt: TGCGCCAGCAGTCAGTCCGGACAAAGGAGCTCCTACGAGCAGTACTTC
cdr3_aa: CASSQSGQRSSYEQYF

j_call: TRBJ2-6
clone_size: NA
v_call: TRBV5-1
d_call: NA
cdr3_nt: TGCGCCAGCAGCTCGGACATGAGCTCTGGGGCCAACGTCCTGACTTTC
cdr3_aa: CASSSDMSSGANVLTF

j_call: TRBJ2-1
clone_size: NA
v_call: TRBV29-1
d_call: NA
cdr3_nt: TGCAGCGTTGCTAGGGACGGGGACTACAATGAGCAGTTCTTC
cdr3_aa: CSVARDGDYNEQFF

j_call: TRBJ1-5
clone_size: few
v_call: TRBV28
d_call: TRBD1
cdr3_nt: TGTGCCAGCAGGCCCACCCCGGGGACAGGCAGCAATCAGCCCCAGCATTTT
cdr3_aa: CASRPTPGTGSNQPQHF

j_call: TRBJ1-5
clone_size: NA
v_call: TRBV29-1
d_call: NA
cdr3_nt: TGCAGCGTTCAAGAGGGGAATCAGCCCCAGCATTTT
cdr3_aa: CSVQEGNQPQHF

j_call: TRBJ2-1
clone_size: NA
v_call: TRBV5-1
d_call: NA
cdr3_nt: TGCGCCAGCAGCTTGGAGGCCAGCCGGGGAGAGCAGTTCTTC
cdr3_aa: CASSLEASRGEQFF

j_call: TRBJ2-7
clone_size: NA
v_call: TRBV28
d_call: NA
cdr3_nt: TGTGCCAGCAGTTTATCGAGCTCCTACGAGCAGTACTTC
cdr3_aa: CASSLSSSYEQYF